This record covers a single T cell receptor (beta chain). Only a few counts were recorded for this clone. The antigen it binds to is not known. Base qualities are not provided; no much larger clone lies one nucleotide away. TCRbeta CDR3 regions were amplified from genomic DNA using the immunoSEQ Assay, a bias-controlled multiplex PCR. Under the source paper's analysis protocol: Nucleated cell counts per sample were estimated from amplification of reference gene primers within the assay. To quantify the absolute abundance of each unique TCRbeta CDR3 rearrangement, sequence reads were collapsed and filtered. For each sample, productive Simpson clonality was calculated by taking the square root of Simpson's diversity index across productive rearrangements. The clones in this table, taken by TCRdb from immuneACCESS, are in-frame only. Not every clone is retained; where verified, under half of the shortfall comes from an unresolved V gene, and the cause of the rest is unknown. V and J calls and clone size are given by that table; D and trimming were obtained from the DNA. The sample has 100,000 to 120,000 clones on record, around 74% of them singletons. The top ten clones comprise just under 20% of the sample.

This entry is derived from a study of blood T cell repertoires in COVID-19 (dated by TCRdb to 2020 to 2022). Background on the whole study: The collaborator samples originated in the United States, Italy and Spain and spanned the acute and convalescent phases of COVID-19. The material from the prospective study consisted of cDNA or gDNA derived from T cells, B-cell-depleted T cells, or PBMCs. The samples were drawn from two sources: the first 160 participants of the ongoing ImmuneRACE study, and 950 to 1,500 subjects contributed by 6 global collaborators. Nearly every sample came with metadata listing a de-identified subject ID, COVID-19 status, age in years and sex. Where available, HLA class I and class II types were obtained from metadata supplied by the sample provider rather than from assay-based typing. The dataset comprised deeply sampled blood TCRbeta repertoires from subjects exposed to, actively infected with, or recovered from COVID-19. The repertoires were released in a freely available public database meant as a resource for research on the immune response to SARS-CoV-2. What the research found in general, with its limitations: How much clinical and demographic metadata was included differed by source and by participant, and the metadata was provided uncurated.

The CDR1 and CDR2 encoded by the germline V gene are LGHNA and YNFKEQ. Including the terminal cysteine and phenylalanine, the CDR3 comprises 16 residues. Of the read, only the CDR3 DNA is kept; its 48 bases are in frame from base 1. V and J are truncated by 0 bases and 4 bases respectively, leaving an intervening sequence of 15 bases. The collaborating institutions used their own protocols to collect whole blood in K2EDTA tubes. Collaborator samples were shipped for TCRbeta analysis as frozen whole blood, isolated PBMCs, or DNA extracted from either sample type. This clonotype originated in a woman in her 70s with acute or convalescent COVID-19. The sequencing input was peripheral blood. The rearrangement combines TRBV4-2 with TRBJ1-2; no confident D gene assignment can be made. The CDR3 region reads CASSQDRNSPTYGYTF. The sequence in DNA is TGTGCCAGCAGCCAAGATAGAAACAGCCCAACCTATGGCTACACCTTC.